The 8 T cell receptor beta chains listed next were all sequenced from one sample in a study of blood T cell repertoires in COVID-19 (TCRdb year 2020). The library was produced with the immunoSEQ multiplex PCR assay. Drawn from immuneACCESS, this table holds only the in-frame rearrangements with V and J called that TCRdb kept. Clones are partly lost; checked studies trace under half to an unresolved V gene and leave the rest unexplained. The table for this sample lists roughly 23,000 clones; about 90% of them were counted only once. About 5.7% of the sample comes from the top ten. Source material: peripheral blood. The receptors stem from a woman of 80 years or more with active COVID-19.

The chain carries TRBV21-1 and TRBJ2-1; no check of the table's D call, TRBD2, against the DNA was made. TRBV21-1 is noted as a pseudogene. There are 17 residues in the CDR3. The CDR3 sequence is CASSSPVLPSSYNEQFF. Written as DNA, the CDR3 is TGTGCCAGCAGCTCCCCCGTGCTCCCGAGCTCCTACAATGAGCAGTTCTTC.

The chain combines TRBV5-1 with TRBJ2-3, with D perhaps TRBD2 (6 bases). Germline CDR1 and CDR2: SGHRS and YFSETQ. V lost 7 bases and J 1 base, leaving 16 bases between the germline ends. This CDR3 has 15 amino acids. The CDR3 DNA follows: TGCGCCAGCGGGGCGGGGCTACGTGGCACAGATACGCAGTATTTT. Protein sequence: CASGAGLRGTDTQYF.

The gene calls are TRBV6-1 and TRBJ2-5; TRBD2 aligns across 10 bases. Trimming removed 4 bases from V and 2 bases from J; junction bases left unmatched: 7. The CDR3 runs 16 residues. In germline, CDR1 is MNHNS, CDR2 SASEGT. CDR3 sequence reads: CASSAQLAGGQETQYF. The CDR3, as DNA: TGTGCCAGCAGTGCCCAATTAGCGGGGGGACAAGAGACCCAGTACTTC.

The chain links TRBV6-5 to TRBJ2-6; no clear D gene. Germline V gene lookup returns CDR1 MNHEY and CDR2 SVGAGI. V was clipped by 0 bases and J by 0 bases, with 6 bases between them. The CDR3 is made up of 16 amino acids. As DNA, the CDR3 is TGTGCCAGCAGTTACTCCCTGAGCTCTGGGGCCAACGTCCTGACTTTC. Translating it yields CASSYSLSSGANVLTF.

The V gene is TRBV23-1, the J gene TRBJ1-6; D ambiguous. TRBV23-1 is sorted into the ORF group, with uncertain function. V was trimmed by 0 bases and J by 11 bases, leaving 14 bases between them. The CDR3 is made up of 15 amino acids. The CDR3 sequence: CASSQSNRVRAPLHF. The CDR3 coding sequence is TGCGCCAGCAGTCAATCGAATAGGGTGAGGGCACCCCTCCACTTT.

This clone is classed as large. This sequence joins TRBV15 and TRBJ2-5; D gene ambiguous. The CDR3 totals 13 residues. Germline CDR1 LNHNV, CDR2 YYDKDF (reference sequence). Trimming cost V 5 bases and J 5 bases, with 12 bases left between them. The CDR3 spells CATSVHAGETQYF. Here the CDR3 DNA reads TGTGCCACCAGCGTACACGCCGGGGAGACCCAGTACTTC.

This chain uses TRBV5-1 with TRBJ1-3; 10 bases agree with TRBD1. The V gene end was trimmed by 4 bases and the J gene end by 7 bases; junction bases not matched to a gene: 8. The CDR3 extends over 15 amino acids. Germline V gene sequence: CDR1 SGHRS, CDR2 YFSETQ. In DNA form, the CDR3 reads TGCGCCAGCAGCAAAGACAGGGGGCAAGGGAACACCATATATTTT. It is translated as CASSKDRGQGNTIYF.

This rearrangement joins TRBV3-1 (or the pseudogene TRBV3-2) to TRBJ1-6; weak D call: TRBD1 (5 bases). V lost 4 bases and J 7 bases, leaving 14 bases between the germline ends. This CDR3 has 15 amino acids. Germline V gives CDR1 LGHDT, CDR2 YNNKEL (reference sequence). The DNA of the CDR3 is TGTGCCAGCAGCCCTCGGGGGGGGGAAAATTCACCCCTCCACTTT. Protein sequence: CASSPRGGENSPLHF.